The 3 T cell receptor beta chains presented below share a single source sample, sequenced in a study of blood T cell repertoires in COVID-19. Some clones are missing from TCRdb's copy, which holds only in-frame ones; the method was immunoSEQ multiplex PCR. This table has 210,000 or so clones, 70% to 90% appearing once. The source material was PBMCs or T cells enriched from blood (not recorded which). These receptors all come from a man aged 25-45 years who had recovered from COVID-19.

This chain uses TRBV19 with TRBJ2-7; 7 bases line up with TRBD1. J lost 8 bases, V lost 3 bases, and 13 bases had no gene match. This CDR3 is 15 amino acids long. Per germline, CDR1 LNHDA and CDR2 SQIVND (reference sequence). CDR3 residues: CASSMGIGTDLKQYF. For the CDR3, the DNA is TGTGCCAGTAGTATGGGGATAGGGACAGATCTCAAGCAGTACTTC. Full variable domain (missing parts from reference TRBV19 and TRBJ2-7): DGGITQSPKYLFRKEGQNVTLSCEQNLNHDAMYWYRQDPGQGLRLIYYSQIVNDFQKGDIAEGYSVSREKKESFPLTVTSAQKNPTAFYLCASSMGIGTDLKQYFGPGTRLTVT.

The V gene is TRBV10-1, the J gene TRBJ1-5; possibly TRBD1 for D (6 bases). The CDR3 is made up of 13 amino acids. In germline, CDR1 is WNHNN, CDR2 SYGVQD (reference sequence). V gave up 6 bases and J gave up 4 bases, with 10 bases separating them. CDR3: CASSIGQNQPQHF. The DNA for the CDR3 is TGCGCCAGCAGCATAGGACAGAATCAGCCCCAGCATTTT.

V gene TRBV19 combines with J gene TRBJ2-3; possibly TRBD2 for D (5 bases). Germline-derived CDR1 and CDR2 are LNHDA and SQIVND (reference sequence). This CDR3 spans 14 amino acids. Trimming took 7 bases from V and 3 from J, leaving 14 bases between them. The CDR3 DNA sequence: TGTGCCAGTACGGGGAGCAGCCCAACAGATACGCAGTATTTT. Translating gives CASTGSSPTDTQYF.